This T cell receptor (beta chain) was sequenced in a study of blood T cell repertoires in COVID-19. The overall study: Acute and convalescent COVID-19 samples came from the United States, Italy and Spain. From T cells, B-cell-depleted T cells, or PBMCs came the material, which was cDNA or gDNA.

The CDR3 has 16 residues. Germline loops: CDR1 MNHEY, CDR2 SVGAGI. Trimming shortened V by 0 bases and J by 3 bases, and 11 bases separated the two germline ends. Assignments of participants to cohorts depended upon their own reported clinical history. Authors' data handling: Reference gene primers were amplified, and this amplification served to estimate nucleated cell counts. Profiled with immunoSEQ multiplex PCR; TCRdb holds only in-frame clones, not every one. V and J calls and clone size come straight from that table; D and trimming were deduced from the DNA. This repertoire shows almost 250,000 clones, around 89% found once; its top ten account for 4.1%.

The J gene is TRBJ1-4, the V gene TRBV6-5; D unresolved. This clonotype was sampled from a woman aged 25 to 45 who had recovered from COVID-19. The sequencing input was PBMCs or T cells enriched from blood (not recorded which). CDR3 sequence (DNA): TGTGCCAGCAGTTACTCGTTCGCTTCGGCTAATGAAAAACTGTTTTTT. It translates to CASSYSFASANEKLFF.